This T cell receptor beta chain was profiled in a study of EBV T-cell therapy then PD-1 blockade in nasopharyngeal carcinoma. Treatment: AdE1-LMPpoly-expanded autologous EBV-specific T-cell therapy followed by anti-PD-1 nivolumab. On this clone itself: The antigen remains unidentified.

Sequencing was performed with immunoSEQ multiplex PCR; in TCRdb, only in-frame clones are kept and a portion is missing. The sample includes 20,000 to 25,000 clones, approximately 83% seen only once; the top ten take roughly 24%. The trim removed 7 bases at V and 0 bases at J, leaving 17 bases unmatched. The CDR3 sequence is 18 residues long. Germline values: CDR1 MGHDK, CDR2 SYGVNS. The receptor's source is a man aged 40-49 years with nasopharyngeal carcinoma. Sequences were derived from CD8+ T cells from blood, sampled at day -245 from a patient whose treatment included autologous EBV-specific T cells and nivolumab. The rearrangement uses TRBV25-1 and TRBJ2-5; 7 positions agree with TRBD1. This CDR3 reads CASTMGAQSRGYQETQYF. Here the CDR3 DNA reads TGTGCCAGCACTATGGGGGCCCAAAGCAGGGGGTACCAAGAGACCCAGTACTTC. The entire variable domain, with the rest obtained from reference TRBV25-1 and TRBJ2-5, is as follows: EADIYQTPRYLVIGTGKKITLECSQTMGHDKMYWYQQDPGMELHLIHYSYGVNSTEKGDLSSESTVSRIRTEHFPLTLESARPSHTSQYLCASTMGAQSRGYQETQYFGPGTRLLVL.